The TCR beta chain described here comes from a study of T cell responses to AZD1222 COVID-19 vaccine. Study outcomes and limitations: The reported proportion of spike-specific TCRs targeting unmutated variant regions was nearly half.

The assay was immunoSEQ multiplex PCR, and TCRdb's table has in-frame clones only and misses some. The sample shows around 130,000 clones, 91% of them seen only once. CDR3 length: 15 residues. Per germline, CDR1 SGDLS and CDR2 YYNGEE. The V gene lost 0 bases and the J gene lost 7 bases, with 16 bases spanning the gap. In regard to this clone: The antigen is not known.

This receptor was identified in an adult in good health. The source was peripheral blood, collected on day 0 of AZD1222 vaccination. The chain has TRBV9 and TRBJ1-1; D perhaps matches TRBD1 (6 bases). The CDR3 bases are TGTGCCAGCAGCGTAGGTCCCGGGGGGCAGGTTGAAGCTTTCTTT. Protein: CASSVGPGGQVEAFF.